What follows is one T cell receptor beta chain and its context. The antigen is not known. Germline V gene lookup returns CDR1 MNHEY and CDR2 SVGAGI. With V trimmed by 6 bases and J by 7 bases, 9 bases remained unmatched. CDR3 size: 14 residues. Measured with immunoSEQ multiplex PCR; TCRdb has only the in-frame clones, and not every one. The table lists 75,000 to 90,000 clones, approximately 81% of them singletons. The record originates from a study of T cell responses to AZD1222 COVID-19 vaccine. Overall study findings and caveats: The donors showed a predominance of white British ancestry and of females, with possible underestimation of clonal diversity.

The gene calls are TRBV6-5 and TRBJ1-1; 9 bases align to TRBD1. This TCR came from an adult in good health. The sequenced sample was peripheral blood, obtained on day 0 of AZD1222 vaccination. For the CDR3, the DNA is TGTGCCAGCAGCGGGACAGGGCGGTTCGGTGAAGCTTTCTTT. This codes for CASSGTGRFGEAFF.